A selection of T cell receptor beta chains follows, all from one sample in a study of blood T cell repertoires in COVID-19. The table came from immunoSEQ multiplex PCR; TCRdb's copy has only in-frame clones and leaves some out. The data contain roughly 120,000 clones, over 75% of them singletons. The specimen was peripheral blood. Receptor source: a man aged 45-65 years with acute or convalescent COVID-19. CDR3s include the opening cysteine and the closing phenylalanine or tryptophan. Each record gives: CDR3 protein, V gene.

cdr3_aa: CASSPSSGQGRHAEAFF
v_call: TRBV18

cdr3_aa: CASSHTQGAVVTNEKLFF
v_call: TRBV6-6

cdr3_aa: CASSTTSGYEQYF
v_call: TRBV7-6

cdr3_aa: CATSVPGADTQYF
v_call: TRBV15

cdr3_aa: CASSQGRLGTRGSSYEQYF
v_call: TRBV4-1

cdr3_aa: CASSLAGVNTEAFF
v_call: TRBV3-1/TRBV3-2

cdr3_aa: CSVVGGTSGRGGVDTQYF
v_call: TRBV29-1

cdr3_aa: CASSPPLAGVKNTQYF
v_call: TRBV3-1/TRBV3-2

cdr3_aa: CASTQLRFSGNTIYF
v_call: TRBV6-5

cdr3_aa: CASSPRLADEQFF
v_call: TRBV28

cdr3_aa: CASSLEGQGNTGELFF
v_call: TRBV5-1

cdr3_aa: CASSESFSSGELFF
v_call: TRBV10-1

cdr3_aa: CASSDGRVAQPQHF
v_call: TRBV2

cdr3_aa: CASSAGRALVDIQYF
v_call: TRBV7-8

cdr3_aa: CASSATGTGVTDTQYF
v_call: TRBV9

cdr3_aa: CARRGLGATFYEQYF
v_call: TRBV21-1

cdr3_aa: CASSLGSGSYEQYF
v_call: TRBV19

cdr3_aa: CASSQRGRGSNEKLFF
v_call: TRBV4-1

cdr3_aa: CASSQSGQNEKLFF
v_call: TRBV5-1

cdr3_aa: CASSLELTPGQPQHF
v_call: TRBV7-2

cdr3_aa: CSARADQPQHF
v_call: TRBV20-1

cdr3_aa: CASSLSYLSSYNSPLHF
v_call: TRBV28

cdr3_aa: CASRSDRGRVETQYF
v_call: TRBV6-5

cdr3_aa: CSVGQGHGEKLFF
v_call: TRBV29-1

cdr3_aa: CASSKDRGQNEQFF
v_call: TRBV11-2

cdr3_aa: CASSQDGSSGGPPSYEQYF
v_call: TRBV3-1/TRBV3-2

cdr3_aa: CASSLGQWKDTQYF
v_call: TRBV5-1

cdr3_aa: CASSPGYEQYF
v_call: TRBV4-1

cdr3_aa: CASSSGTGVVGVNTIYF
v_call: TRBV19

cdr3_aa: CASSVGSGGVGYEQYF
v_call: TRBV9

cdr3_aa: CASSLVSESSGNTIYF
v_call: TRBV5-4

cdr3_aa: CATSRDASAASYEQYF
v_call: TRBV15

cdr3_aa: CASSLNPGINQPQHF
v_call: TRBV27